A selection of T cell receptor beta chains follows, all from one sample in a study of T-cell reconstitution after alpha-beta-depleted transplantation in children. Using its own MiXCR run on the PCR reads, TCRdb lists one record per CDR3 protein. The data show 55,000 to 70,000 distinct CDR3 sequences, about a tenth seen once. This sample comprised PBMCs, obtained before TCRalphabeta/CD19-depleted stem cell transplant. These receptors were collected from a boy younger than 18 with acute myeloid leukemia, due to receive a stem cell transplant. Both conserved end residues are part of each CDR3. A D gene is named only where the DNA matches it firmly. Not every row has a clone size; where given, it reads once, few, many or a size class.

many	NA	TRBJ2-3	TRBV9	TGTGCCAGCAGCGTAACCGGTGAGACGCAGTATTTT	CASSVTGETQYF
many	NA	TRBJ1-4	TRBV12-3/TRBV12-4	TGTGCCAGCGGTTTGGGGCCCGGGGAAAAACTGTTTTTT	CASGLGPGEKLFF
many	NA	TRBJ1-6	TRBV15	TGTGCCACCAGCAGAGTTACGGGACGGGGAACGTCACCCCTCCACTTT	CATSRVTGRGTSPLHF
many	NA	TRBJ1-5	TRBV29-1	TGCAGCGTTGAAGCCCTACATTTGGTCCGCGACAGGAGGGCTTTAAGCAATCAGCCCCAGCATTTT	CSVEALHLVRDRRALSNQPQHF
few	TRBD2	TRBJ2-1	TRBV27	TGTGCCAGTCGGACTAGCGGGGGCAATAATGAGCAGTTCTTC	CASRTSGGNNEQFF
many	NA	TRBJ1-1	TRBV3-1	TGTGCCAGCAGCCTCGGACAGAGGGGGACTGAAGCTTTCTTT	CASSLGQRGTEAFF
many	TRBD1	TRBJ1-6	TRBV20-1	TGCAGTGCTAGAGGACAGGGTTATTCACCCCTCCACTTT	CSARGQGYSPLHF
NA	NA	TRBJ2-1	TRBV11-1	TGTGCCAGCAGCTTTAGTGCAGACTACAATGAGCAGTTCTTC	CASSFSADYNEQFF
many	NA	TRBJ2-5	TRBV20-1	TGCAGTGCTAGCAGGGTGGTGGAGACCCAGTACTTC	CSASRVVETQYF
many	NA	TRBJ2-1	TRBV2	TGTGCCAGCAGTAAGACTAGAAGCTCCTACAATGAGCAGTTCTTC	CASSKTRSSYNEQFF
NA	TRBD1	TRBJ2-1	TRBV7-6	TGTGCCAGCAGCTCCCGGGACAGGCCATCCTACAATGAGCAGTTCTTC	CASSSRDRPSYNEQFF
many	NA	TRBJ1-1	TRBV4-1	TGCGCCAGCAGCCAAGTAGGGATTGGAAACACTGAAGCTTTCTTT	CASSQVGIGNTEAFF
many	NA	TRBJ2-7	TRBV4-3	TGCGCCAGCAGCCAAGATCTGACCGCCGAGGGTGTGCAGTACTTC	CASSQDLTAEGVQYF
NA	NA	TRBJ1-2	TRBV19	TGTGCCAGTAGTATGGGGATCTATGGCTACACCTTC	CASSMGIYGYTF
many	NA	TRBJ1-2	TRBV24-1	TGTGCCACCAGTGATTTGCGGGGAAATGGCTACACCTTC	CATSDLRGNGYTF
NA	TRBD2	TRBJ2-7	TRBV19	TGTGCCAGTAGTCCCCCTGGACTAGCGGGATCCTACGAGCAGTACTTC	CASSPPGLAGSYEQYF
NA	NA	TRBJ2-1	TRBV7-3	TGTGCCAGAGAGCCAGCATTCGCGGAGGGATACAATGAGCAGTTCTTC	CAREPAFAEGYNEQFF
many	TRBD1	TRBJ1-2	TRBV29-1	TGCAGCGGTGGACAGGGGCACAACTATGGCTACACCTTC	CSGGQGHNYGYTF
many	TRBD1	TRBJ1-1	TRBV5-1	TGCGCCAGCAGCTCCAAAGGGACAGGAATGAACACTGAAGCTTTCTTT	CASSSKGTGMNTEAFF
many	NA	TRBJ2-2	TRBV29-1	TGCAGCGTCAACAGGGCGAACACCGGGGAGCTGTTTTTT	CSVNRANTGELFF